What follows are 22 T cell receptor beta chains derived from one specimen sequenced in a study of cytomegalovirus exposure and HLA in healthy donors. In the PCR, 60 Vbeta and 13 Jbeta primers were used. Produced via immunoSEQ multiplex PCR; TCRdb's table is partial and in-frame only. Here the sample spans some 130,000 clones, over 70% being singletons. The specimen was PBMCs. These receptors were obtained from a man aged 40-49 years in good health and CMV-seronegative.

The chain has TRBV5-1 and TRBJ2-7; 14 bases match TRBD2. The CDR3 is made up of 17 amino acids. From germline, CDR1 is SGHRS and CDR2 YFSETQ. The J segment lost 6 bases and the V segment lost 7 bases, leaving 15 bases of the junction unmatched. Here the CDR3 reads CASALGLAGGTPGEQYF. The CDR3 DNA reads TGCGCCAGCGCTCTAGGACTAGCGGGAGGTACCCCAGGCGAGCAGTACTTC.

The chain employs TRBV5-1 and TRBJ1-2, with 10 positions matching TRBD1. Germline V lookup: CDR1 SGHRS, CDR2 YFSETQ. The CDR3 totals 14 residues. V was pared by 4 bases and J by 5 bases, with 5 bases of the junction left unmatched. The CDR3 region has the DNA TGCGCCAGCAGCAGCCGGGACAGGGGATATGGCTACACCTTC. Translated: CASSSRDRGYGYTF.

The chain is built from TRBV4-2 and TRBJ2-7, with 10 positions matching TRBD1. Germline V gene data show CDR1 as LGHNA and CDR2 as YNFKEQ. The CDR3 length is 15 residues. The junction had 8 bases not matched to a gene; V was cut back by 3 bases and J by 6 bases. The CDR3 DNA is TGTGCCAGCAGCCAGGGGGGACAGGGGAAAGCCGAGCAGTACTTC. Translation: CASSQGGQGKAEQYF.

CDR3 residues: CASSPGTGGAYEQFF. Here the CDR3 DNA reads TGTGCCAGCAGCCCCGGGACAGGGGGCGCATATGAGCAGTTCTTC. The chain employs TRBV7-8 and TRBJ2-1, with TRBD1 matching over 12 bases. V shed 5 bases, J shed 8 bases, and the junction held 7 bases outside the gene matches. CDR3 length: 15 amino acids. CDR1 and CDR2 (germline): SGHVS, FQNEAQ.

This clone was observed a handful of times. This sequence joins TRBV4-1 and TRBJ2-4; 7 bases line up with TRBD2. The CDR3 totals 17 residues. Germline V gene data show CDR1 as MGHRA and CDR2 as YSYEKL. Trimming cost V 0 bases and J 0 bases; bases outside gene matches: 5. CDR3 nucleotide sequence: TGCGCCAGCAGCCAAGATCGGGGGGAACTAGCCAAAAACATTCAGTACTTC. Amino acids: CASSQDRGELAKNIQYF.

The rearrangement links TRBV27 to TRBJ1-2; 9 bases are shared with TRBD1. CDR1 is MNHEY, CDR2 SMNVEV, per germline (reference sequence). The CDR3 spans 16 residues. With 0 bases clipped from V and 0 bases from J, the junction kept 2 bases outside the gene matches. CDR3 amino acids: CASSLSRQGANYGYTF. In DNA form, the CDR3 reads TGTGCCAGCAGTTTATCTCGACAGGGGGCTAACTATGGCTACACCTTC.

This clone came up a few times. V gene TRBV6-5 combines with J gene TRBJ1-1; 8 bases align to TRBD1. Losses at the gene ends were 6 bases for V and 1 base for J; bases not matched to a gene: 7. The CDR3 is made up of 15 amino acids. Germline V gene lookup returns CDR1 MNHEY and CDR2 SVGAGI. This CDR3 is CASRPQGAGNTEAFF. The DNA of the CDR3 is TGTGCCAGCAGACCCCAGGGGGCGGGGAACACTGAAGCTTTCTTT.

Turning to this clone: The same CDR3 is also encoded by other DNA sequences in this sample. The V and J genes are TRBV6-5 and TRBJ1-1; no clear D gene. The CDR3 sequence is 11 residues long. Per the germline V gene, CDR1 is MNHEY and CDR2 is SVGAGI. V was shortened by 2 bases and J by 6 bases, with 4 bases between the two germline ends. This CDR3 reads CASSYRAEAFF. CDR3 DNA sequence: TGTGCCAGCAGTTACCGGGCTGAAGCTTTCTTT.

This clone was seen a few times. The chain has TRBV19 and TRBJ1-1, with a tentative D call TRBD1 (6 bases). Germline V gene lookup returns CDR1 LNHDA and CDR2 SQIVND (reference sequence). Trimming took off 4 bases at V and 8 bases at J, with 14 bases between the two ends. The CDR3 loop spans 13 amino acids. The DNA of the CDR3 is TGTGCCAGTAGTACCACGGGAGGGGGAGAAGCTTTCTTT. This codes for CASSTTGGGEAFF.

By proportion, this clone is medium-sized. The rearrangement links TRBV6-6 to TRBJ1-5, with unresolved D. V gave up 6 bases and J gave up 9 bases, with 9 bases separating them. Per germline, CDR1 MNHNY and CDR2 SVGAGI (reference sequence). The CDR3 sequence is 11 residues long. Here the CDR3 reads CASSPGWPQHF. In DNA, the CDR3 is TGTGCCAGCAGCCCGGGTTGGCCCCAGCATTTT.

A note on this clone: The sample contains more than one DNA sequence encoding this CDR3. The J gene is TRBJ1-6, the V gene TRBV7-9, with 11 nucleotides matching TRBD1. Germline V gene sequence: CDR1 SEHNR, CDR2 FQNEAQ (reference sequence). The J segment lost 8 bases and the V segment lost 5 bases, leaving 2 bases of the junction unmatched. This CDR3 is built from 14 residues. The CDR3 is CASSRDRGDSPLHF. The CDR3 DNA is TGTGCCAGCAGCCGGGACAGGGGGGATTCACCCCTCCACTTT. Full variable domain (rest looked up from reference TRBV7-9 and TRBJ1-6): DTGVSQNPRHKITKRGQNVTFRCDPISEHNRLYWYRQTLGQGPEFLTYFQNEAQLEKSRLLSDRFSAERPKGSFSTLEIQRTEQGDSAMYLCASSRDRGDSPLHFGNGTRLTVT.

V usage is TRBV11-1 and J usage is TRBJ2-1; perhaps TRBD2 as D (7 bases). The V gene lost 7 bases and the J gene lost 8 bases, with 15 bases spanning the gap. Germline assignment: CDR1 SGHAT and CDR2 FQDESV (reference sequence). There are 13 residues in the CDR3. As DNA, the CDR3 is TGTGCCAGCAACCGGGGAGGGGGGGATGAGCAGTTCTTC. Translated, it gives CASNRGGGDEQFF.

The V gene is TRBV5-1, the J gene TRBJ1-6; TRBD1 agrees at 8 bases. After removal of 0 bases from V and 6 bases from J, the junction contained 8 bases not matched to a gene. CDR3 length: 17 residues. Germline CDR1 reads SGHRS; CDR2 reads YFSETQ. CDR3 loop: CASSLAPGQESNSPLHF. CDR3 bases: TGCGCCAGCAGCTTGGCCCCGGGACAGGAGAGTAATTCACCCCTCCACTTT.

The chain links TRBV11-2 to TRBJ2-5; 7 bases are shared with TRBD1. From germline, CDR1 is SGHAT and CDR2 FQNNGV. Germline trimming cut 1 base from V and 2 bases from J; bases unmatched to any gene: 10. The CDR3 consists of 17 residues. The CDR3 nucleotides read TGTGCCAGCAGCTTAGGGTGGATACGACAGGGACAAGAGACCCAGTACTTC. Amino acids: CASSLGWIRQGQETQYF.

This clone was observed a few times. This chain joins TRBV7-9 and TRBJ1-5; tentative D call: TRBD1 (5 bases). V was cut by 1 base and J by 4 bases, with 11 bases left in between. This CDR3 contains 15 residues. The germline CDR1 and CDR2 sequences are SEHNR and FQNEAQ (reference sequence). The CDR3 protein is CASSLGVGRNQPQHF. Here the CDR3 DNA reads TGTGCCAGCAGCTTAGGGGTGGGGCGGAATCAGCCCCAGCATTTT.

The rearrangement uses TRBV25-1 and TRBJ1-5; D remains unclear. The CDR3 contains 15 residues. Trimming left V 1 base short and J 4 bases short, with 11 bases between. Per germline, CDR1 MGHDK and CDR2 SYGVNS. CDR3 nucleotide sequence: TGTGCCAGCAGTGAATGGCAGACTCTTAATCAGCCCCAGCATTTT. This gives the protein CASSEWQTLNQPQHF.

In its sample, this clone was seen once. J is TRBJ2-2 and V is TRBV19; 7 nucleotides line up with TRBD2. The CDR3 totals 16 residues. Looked up from germline, CDR1 is LNHDA and CDR2 is SQIVND (reference sequence). J gave up 5 bases and V 7 bases, and 13 bases lay outside the gene matches. The CDR3 DNA reads TGTGCCAGTATCCCCGGCGGGGGTTCTCGAACCGGGGAGCTGTTTTTT. Encoded protein: CASIPGGGSRTGELFF.

The V and J genes are TRBV5-4 and TRBJ2-4; tentatively, D is TRBD2 (8 bases). There are 14 residues in the CDR3. Trimming took off 3 bases at V and 6 bases at J, with 13 bases between the two ends. Per the germline V gene, CDR1 is SGHNT and CDR2 is YYREEE (reference sequence). The chain's CDR3 is CASSSREGANIQYF. The DNA for the CDR3 is TGTGCCAGCAGCTCCCGGGAGGGGGCAAACATTCAGTACTTC. The variable domain in full, completed from reference TRBV5-4 and TRBJ2-4, reads ETGVTQSPTHLIKTRGQQVTLRCSSQSGHNTVSWYQQALGQGPQFIFQYYREEENGRGNFPPRFSGLQFPNYSSELNVNALELDDSALYLCASSSREGANIQYFGAGTRLSVL.

This rearrangement joins TRBV9 to TRBJ2-4; maybe TRBD1 (5 bases). Germline CDR1 is SGDLS and CDR2 is YYNGEE. The V and J ends lost 0 bases and 5 bases respectively, with 12 bases between them. CDR3 length: 15 amino acids. As DNA, the CDR3 is TGTGCCAGCAGCGTAGTAGGAGCCAGGGAAAACATTCAGTACTTC. Amino acids: CASSVVGARENIQYF.

This clone was recorded a few times. The J gene is TRBJ1-3, the V gene TRBV7-9; D is unclear. The CDR3 is 19 amino acids. V was pared by 5 bases and J by 3 bases, with 26 bases between. The germline CDR1 and CDR2 sequences are SEHNR and FQNEAQ (reference sequence). CDR3 loop: CASSETLAFGVGSGNTIYF. The CDR3 DNA is TGTGCCAGCAGCGAAACTCTGGCCTTCGGGGTCGGGAGTGGAAACACCATATATTTT.

The gene calls are TRBV19 and TRBJ2-1, with 11 nucleotides matching TRBD2. This CDR3 spans 15 amino acids. From germline, CDR1 is LNHDA and CDR2 SQIVND (reference sequence). V lost 1 base to trimming and J lost 8 bases; unmatched junction nucleotides: 4. The CDR3, as DNA: TGTGCCAGTAGTATAGGGATAGCGGGGGGGTATGAGCAGTTCTTC. Amino acid sequence: CASSIGIAGGYEQFF.

The rearrangement uses TRBV2 and TRBJ2-1; weak D call: TRBD1 (6 bases). The CDR3 length is 11 residues. Trimming cost V 5 bases and J 10 bases, with 9 bases left between them. CDR1 and CDR2 from the germline V gene are SNHLY and FYNNEI. CDR3 loop: CASSTQGEQFF. The CDR3 DNA reads as TGTGCCAGCAGTACTCAGGGGGAGCAGTTCTTC.